The rows below give T cell receptor beta chains drawn from one sample of a study of T cells in Graves' hyperthyroidism and ophthalmopathy. TCRdb passed the multiplex PCR reads through MiXCR, listing each CDR3 protein once. Of 250,000 to 300,000 distinct CDR3 sequences listed, 13% are singletons. The specimen sequenced was blood. All receptors come from a young woman with Graves' hyperthyroidism that later progressed to Graves' ophthalmopathy. CDR3s include the opening cysteine and the closing phenylalanine or tryptophan. Fields, in order: clone size, J gene, V gene, D gene, CDR3 DNA, CDR3 protein. D genes are given only for firm matches. Size tells how often a clone was seen (once, few, many) or the class of an expanded clone, and some rows leave it out.

size: many
J: TRBJ1-6
V: TRBV7-9
D: NA
DNA: TGTGCCAGCAGCTCCCAGTATAATTCACCCCTCCACTTT
CDR3: CASSSQYNSPLHF

size: many
J: TRBJ2-7
V: TRBV28
D: NA
DNA: TGTGCCAGCAGGAGGGACCCGGGCGCCTCCGAGCAGTACTTC
CDR3: CASRRDPGASEQYF

size: many
J: TRBJ2-4
V: TRBV20-1
D: NA
DNA: TGCAGTGCTAGATTCTCCAGAGCCAAAAACATTCAGTACTTC
CDR3: CSARFSRAKNIQYF

size: many
J: TRBJ2-1
V: TRBV3-1
D: NA
DNA: TGTGCCAGCAGCCAGGACGCTAGCCTGGGGGTGCAGTTCTTC
CDR3: CASSQDASLGVQFF

size: many
J: TRBJ2-5
V: TRBV28
D: NA
DNA: TGTGCCAGCAGTCCCCGCAGGGGATGGGAGACCCAGTACTTC
CDR3: CASSPRRGWETQYF

size: NA
J: TRBJ2-7
V: TRBV11-2
D: NA
DNA: TGTGCCAGCAGCTTAGCCTCAGGCGGGGTTGGCGACGAGCAGTACTTC
CDR3: CASSLASGGVGDEQYF

size: NA
J: TRBJ1-3
V: TRBV6-1
D: TRBD1
DNA: TGTGCCAGCAGCCCACCCTGGACAGGGGGCACTGGAAACACCATATATTTT
CDR3: CASSPPWTGGTGNTIYF

size: many
J: TRBJ2-7
V: TRBV3-1
D: NA
DNA: TGTGCCAGCAGCCGTGTAGAGGGGGGCAAGCAGTACTTC
CDR3: CASSRVEGGKQYF

size: many
J: TRBJ2-7
V: TRBV20-1
D: NA
DNA: TGCAGTGCCCATACGGGGTCCGGGACCTACGAGCAGTACTTC
CDR3: CSAHTGSGTYEQYF

size: many
J: TRBJ2-1
V: TRBV20-1
D: TRBD2
DNA: TGCAGTGCTAGGCCCCGAGCGGGATTCGCCTACAATGAGCAGTTCTTC
CDR3: CSARPRAGFAYNEQFF

size: few
J: TRBJ2-1
V: TRBV4-2
D: TRBD2
DNA: TGTGCCAGCAGCCCCAAGCGGGAACTAGCGGTCGAGCAGTTCTTC
CDR3: CASSPKRELAVEQFF

size: many
J: TRBJ2-1
V: TRBV7-9
D: NA
DNA: TGTGCCAGCAGCCGCACCGGGAGTTACAATGAGCAGTTCTTC
CDR3: CASSRTGSYNEQFF

size: NA
J: TRBJ1-6
V: TRBV6-1
D: NA
DNA: TGTGCCAGCAGTGATCGGTCAGGGGATTCACCCCTCCACTTT
CDR3: CASSDRSGDSPLHF

size: few
J: TRBJ1-1
V: TRBV4-3
D: NA
DNA: TGCGCCAGCAGCCAGGGACAATTTACCTTAGTGAACACTGAAGCTTTCTTT
CDR3: CASSQGQFTLVNTEAFF

size: NA
J: TRBJ1-1
V: TRBV30
D: NA
DNA: TGTGCCTGGAGTGTACCCTTTGGACCGAACACTGAAGCTTTCTTT
CDR3: CAWSVPFGPNTEAFF

size: many
J: TRBJ2-7
V: TRBV12-3/TRBV12-4
D: NA
DNA: TGTGCCAGCAGTGGGGAAGGGCCCTACGAGCAGTACTTC
CDR3: CASSGEGPYEQYF

size: few
J: TRBJ1-5
V: TRBV19
D: TRBD1
DNA: TGTGCCAGTAGTATTACAGGGGGCCCTCAGCCCCAGCATTTT
CDR3: CASSITGGPQPQHF